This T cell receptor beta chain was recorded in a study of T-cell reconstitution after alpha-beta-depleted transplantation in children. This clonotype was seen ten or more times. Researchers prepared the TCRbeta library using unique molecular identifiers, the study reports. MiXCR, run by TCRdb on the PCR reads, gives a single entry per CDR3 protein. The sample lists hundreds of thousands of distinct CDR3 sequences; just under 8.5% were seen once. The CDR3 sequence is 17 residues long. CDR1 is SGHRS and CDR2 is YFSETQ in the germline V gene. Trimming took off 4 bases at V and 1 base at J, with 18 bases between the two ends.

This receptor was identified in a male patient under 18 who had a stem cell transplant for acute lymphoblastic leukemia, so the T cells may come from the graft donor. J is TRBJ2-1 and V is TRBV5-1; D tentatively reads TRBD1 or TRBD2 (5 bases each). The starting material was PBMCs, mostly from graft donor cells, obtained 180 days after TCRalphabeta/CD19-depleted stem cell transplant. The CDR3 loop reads CASSPQPGDGSYNEQFF. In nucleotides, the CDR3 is TGCGCCAGCAGCCCCCAGCCCGGGGACGGGTCCTACAATGAGCAGTTCTTC.